This T cell receptor (beta chain) was observed in a study of blood T cell repertoires in COVID-19. Study-level background: Researchers got acute and convalescent COVID-19 samples from the United States, Italy and Spain. T cells, B-cell-depleted T cells, or PBMCs provided the cDNA or gDNA that served as material.

The ends were cut back, 8 bases at V and 8 bases at J, with 13 bases in the middle. Germline V gives CDR1 MNHEY, CDR2 SVGAGI. This CDR3 has 13 residues. In the authors' workflow: Amplification of reference gene primers provided the estimated nucleated cell counts. This table comes from immunoSEQ multiplex PCR, and its TCRdb copy is limited to in-frame clones, with some not included. V and J calls plus clone size are reproduced from that table; the DNA served to infer D and trimming. The sample has about 230,000 clones; roughly 80% are singletons. What was sequenced was peripheral blood. The TCR was taken from a woman aged 70-85 years with active or convalescent COVID-19. This chain links TRBV6-5 with TRBJ1-6; D not resolved. The CDR3 is CASGGFLDSPLHF. DNA of the CDR3: TGTGCCAGCGGAGGGTTCCTGGATTCACCCCTCCACTTT.